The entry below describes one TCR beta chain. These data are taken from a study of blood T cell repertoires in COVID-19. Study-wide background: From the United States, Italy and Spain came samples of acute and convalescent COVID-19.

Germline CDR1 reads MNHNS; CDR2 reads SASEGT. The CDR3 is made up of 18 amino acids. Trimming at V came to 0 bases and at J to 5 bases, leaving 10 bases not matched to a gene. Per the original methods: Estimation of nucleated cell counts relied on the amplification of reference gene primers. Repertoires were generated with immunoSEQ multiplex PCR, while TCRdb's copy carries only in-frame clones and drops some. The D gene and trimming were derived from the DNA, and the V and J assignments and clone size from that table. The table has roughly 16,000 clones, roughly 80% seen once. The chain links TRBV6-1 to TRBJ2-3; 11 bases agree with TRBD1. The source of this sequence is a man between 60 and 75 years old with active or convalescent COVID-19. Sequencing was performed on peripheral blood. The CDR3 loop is CASSEAPWTGGVKDTQYF. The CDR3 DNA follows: TGTGCCAGCAGTGAAGCGCCTTGGACAGGGGGCGTTAAAGATACGCAGTATTTT.